The source of this T cell receptor (beta chain) is a study of shared T cell receptors in the human thymus. The germline V gene has CDR1 SGHDN and CDR2 FVKESK. V lost 9 bases and J 7 bases, leaving 19 bases between the germline ends. This CDR3 spans 13 amino acids. Clones were read by immunoSEQ multiplex PCR, and TCRdb kept only the in-frame ones, dropping some. Among about 660,000 clones, approximately 87% were seen once, and the ten largest hold 0.0085% to 0.012%. This sample also belongs to another study, concerning human thymus T cells. That work contributes: Healthy Finnish infants undergoing corrective surgery for congenital heart defects were used as donors. In corrective heart surgery, resections were taken, and these provided the thymus tissue. What appeared biased in thymic and blood repertoires was the usage of V and J genes.

The V gene is TRBV14, the J gene TRBJ2-7, with D possibly being TRBD1 (8 bases). This clonotype was obtained from a boy in the first two years of life with a congenital heart defect. Sequenced: thymocytes. This CDR3 reads CASGRDRGGEQYF. In DNA form, the CDR3 reads TGTGCCAGTGGGAGAGACAGGGGAGGGGAGCAGTACTTC.